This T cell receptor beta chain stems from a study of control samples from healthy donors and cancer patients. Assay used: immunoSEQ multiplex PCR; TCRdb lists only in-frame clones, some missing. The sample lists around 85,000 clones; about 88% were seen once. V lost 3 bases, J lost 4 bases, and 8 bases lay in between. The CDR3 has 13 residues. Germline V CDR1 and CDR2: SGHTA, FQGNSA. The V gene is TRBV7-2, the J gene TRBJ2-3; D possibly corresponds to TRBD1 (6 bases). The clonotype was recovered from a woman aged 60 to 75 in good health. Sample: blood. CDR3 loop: CASSFKGADTQYF. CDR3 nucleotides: TGTGCCAGCAGCTTCAAGGGGGCAGATACGCAGTATTTT. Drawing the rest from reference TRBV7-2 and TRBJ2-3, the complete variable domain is GAGVSQSPSNKVTEKGKDVELRCDPISGHTALYWYRQSLGQGLEFLIYFQGNSAPDKSGLPSDRFSAERTGGSVSTLTIQRTQQEDSAVYLCASSFKGADTQYFGPGTRLTVL.